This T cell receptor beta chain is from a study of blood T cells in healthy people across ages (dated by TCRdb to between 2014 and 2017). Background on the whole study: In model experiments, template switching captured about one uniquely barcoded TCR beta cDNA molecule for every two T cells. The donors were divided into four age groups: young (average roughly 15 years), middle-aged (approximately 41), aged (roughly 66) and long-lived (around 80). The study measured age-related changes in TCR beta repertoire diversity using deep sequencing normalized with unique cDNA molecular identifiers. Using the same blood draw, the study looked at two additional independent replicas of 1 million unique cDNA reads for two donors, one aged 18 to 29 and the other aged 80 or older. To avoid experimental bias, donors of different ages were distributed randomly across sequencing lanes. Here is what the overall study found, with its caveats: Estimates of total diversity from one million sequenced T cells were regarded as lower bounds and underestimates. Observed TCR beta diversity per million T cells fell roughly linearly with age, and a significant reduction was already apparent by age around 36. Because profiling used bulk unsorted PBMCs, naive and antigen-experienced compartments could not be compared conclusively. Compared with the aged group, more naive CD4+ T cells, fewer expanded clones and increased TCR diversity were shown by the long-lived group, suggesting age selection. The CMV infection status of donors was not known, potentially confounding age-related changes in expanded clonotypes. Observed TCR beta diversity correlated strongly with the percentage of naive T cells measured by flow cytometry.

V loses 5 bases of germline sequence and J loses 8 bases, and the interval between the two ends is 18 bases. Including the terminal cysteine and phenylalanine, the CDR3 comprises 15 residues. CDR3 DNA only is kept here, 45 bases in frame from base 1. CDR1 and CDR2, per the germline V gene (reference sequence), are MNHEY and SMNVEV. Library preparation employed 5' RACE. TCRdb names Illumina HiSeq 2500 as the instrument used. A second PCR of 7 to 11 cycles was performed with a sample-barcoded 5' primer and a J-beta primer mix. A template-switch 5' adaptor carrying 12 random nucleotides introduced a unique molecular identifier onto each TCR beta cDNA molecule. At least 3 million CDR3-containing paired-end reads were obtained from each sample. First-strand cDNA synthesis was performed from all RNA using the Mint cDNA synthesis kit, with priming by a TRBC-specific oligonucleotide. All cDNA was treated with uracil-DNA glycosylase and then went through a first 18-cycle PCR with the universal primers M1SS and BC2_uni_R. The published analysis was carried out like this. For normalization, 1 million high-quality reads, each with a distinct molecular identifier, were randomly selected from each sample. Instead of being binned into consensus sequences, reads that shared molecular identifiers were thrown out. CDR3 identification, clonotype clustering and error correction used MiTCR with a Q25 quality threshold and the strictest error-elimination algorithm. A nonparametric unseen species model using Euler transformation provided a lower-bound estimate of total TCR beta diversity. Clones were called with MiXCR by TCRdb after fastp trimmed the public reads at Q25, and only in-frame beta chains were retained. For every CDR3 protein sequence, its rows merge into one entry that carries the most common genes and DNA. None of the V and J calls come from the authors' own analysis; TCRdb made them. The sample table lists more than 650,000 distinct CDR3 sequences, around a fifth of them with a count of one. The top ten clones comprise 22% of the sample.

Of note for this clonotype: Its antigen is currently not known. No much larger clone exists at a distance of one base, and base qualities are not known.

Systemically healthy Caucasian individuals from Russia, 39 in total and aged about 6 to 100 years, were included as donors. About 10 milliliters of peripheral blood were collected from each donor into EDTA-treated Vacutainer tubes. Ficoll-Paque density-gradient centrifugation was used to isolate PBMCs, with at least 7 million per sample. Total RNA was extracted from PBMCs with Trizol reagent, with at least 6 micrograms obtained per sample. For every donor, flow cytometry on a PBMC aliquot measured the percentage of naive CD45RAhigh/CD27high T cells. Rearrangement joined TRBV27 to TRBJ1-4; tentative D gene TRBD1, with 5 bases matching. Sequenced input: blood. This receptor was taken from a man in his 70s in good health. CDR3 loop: CASSQGTSFAEKLFF. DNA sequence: TGTGCCAGCAGTCAAGGGACCTCCTTCGCGGAAAAACTGTTTTTT. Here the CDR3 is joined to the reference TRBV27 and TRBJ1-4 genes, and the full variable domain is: EAQVTQNPRYLITVTGKKLTVTCSQNMNHEYMSWYRQDPGLGLRQIYYSMNVEVTDKGDVPEGYKVSRKEKRNFPLILESPSPNQTSLYFCASSQGTSFAEKLFFGSGTQLSVL.